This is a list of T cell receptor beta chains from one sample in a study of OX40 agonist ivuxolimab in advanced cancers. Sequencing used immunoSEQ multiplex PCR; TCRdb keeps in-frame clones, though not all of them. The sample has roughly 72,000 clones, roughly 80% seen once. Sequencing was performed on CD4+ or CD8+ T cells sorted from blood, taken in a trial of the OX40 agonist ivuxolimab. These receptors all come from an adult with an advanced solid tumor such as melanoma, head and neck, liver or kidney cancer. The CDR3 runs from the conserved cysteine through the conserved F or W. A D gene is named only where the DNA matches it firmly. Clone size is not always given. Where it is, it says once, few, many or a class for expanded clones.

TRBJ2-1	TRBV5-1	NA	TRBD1	TGCGCCAGCAGCCAACCGGGACAGGGGACGAATGAGCAGTTCTTC	CASSQPGQGTNEQFF
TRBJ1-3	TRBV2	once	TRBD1	TGTGCCAGCAGCCTAAGGACAGGACCTGGAAACACCATATATTTT	CASSLRTGPGNTIYF
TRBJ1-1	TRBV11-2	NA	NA	TGTGCCAGCAGACGGCGGGCAGGGACTGAAGCTTTCTTT	CASRRRAGTEAFF
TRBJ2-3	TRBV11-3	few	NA	TGTGCCAGCAGCTTGTCGGGGAACGCAGATACGCAGTATTTT	CASSLSGNADTQYF
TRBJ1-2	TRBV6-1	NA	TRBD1	TGTGCCAGCAGTGAACCCGGGACAGGGGACGGCTACACCTTC	CASSEPGTGDGYTF
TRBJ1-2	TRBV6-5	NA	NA	TGTGCCAGCAGTTTCACAGGGAACTATGGCTACACCTTC	CASSFTGNYGYTF
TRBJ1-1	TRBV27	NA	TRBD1	TGTGCCAGCAGCCAAAACAGGGGTGGGACTGAAGCTTTCTTT	CASSQNRGGTEAFF
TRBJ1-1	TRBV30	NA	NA	TGTGCCTGGAGTGTCGGGGGGGCGGCCACTGAAGCTTTCTTT	CAWSVGGAATEAFF
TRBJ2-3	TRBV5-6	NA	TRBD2	TGTGCCAGCAGCTTGGCGGGACTAACTTTAAATCTGGATACGCAGTATTTT	CASSLAGLTLNLDTQYF
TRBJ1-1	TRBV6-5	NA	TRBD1	TGTGCCAGCAGTTATGGGGACAGGGGTTTGAACACTGAAGCTTTCTTT	CASSYGDRGLNTEAFF
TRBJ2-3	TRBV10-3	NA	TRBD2	TGTGCCATCAGCGGGGCTAGCGGGAGTGGGGATACGCAGTATTTT	CAISGASGSGDTQYF
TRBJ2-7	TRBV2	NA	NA	TGTGCCAGCTCGGGATCCTACGAGCAGTACTTC	CASSGSYEQYF
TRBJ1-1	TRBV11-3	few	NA	TGTGCCAGTCAGGGTCGGGGGCCTGAAGCTTTCTTT	CASQGRGPEAFF
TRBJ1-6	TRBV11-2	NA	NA	TGTGCCAGCAGCTTAGAAACAGGTAGATCACCCCTCCACTTT	CASSLETGRSPLHF
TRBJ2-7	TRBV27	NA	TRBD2	TGTGCCAGCAGTGGGACTAGCGGGAGTATCCCCTACGAGCAGTACTTC	CASSGTSGSIPYEQYF
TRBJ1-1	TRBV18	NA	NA	TGTGCCAGCTCACCGACGACAGGAAACACTGAAGCTTTCTTT	CASSPTTGNTEAFF
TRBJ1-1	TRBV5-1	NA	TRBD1	TGCGCCAGCAGCTGGGACAGTCCGTTGAACACTGAAGCTTTCTTT	CASSWDSPLNTEAFF
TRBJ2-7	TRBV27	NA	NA	TGTGCCAGCAGGGAGGTGGGGGCCGCCTACGAGCAGTACTTC	CASREVGAAYEQYF
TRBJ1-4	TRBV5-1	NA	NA	TGCGCCAGCAGCCCCGGTAACACAGGTGAAAAACTGTTTTTT	CASSPGNTGEKLFF
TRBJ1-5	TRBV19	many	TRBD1	TGTGCCAGTAGTAGGGGGACAGCCGCAGCCGGCCAGCCCCAGCATTTT	CASSRGTAAAGQPQHF
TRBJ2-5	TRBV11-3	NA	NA	TGTGCCAGCAGCTACCCGGGGGCAGGGGAGACCCAGTACTTC	CASSYPGAGETQYF
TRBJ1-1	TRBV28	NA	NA	TGTGCCAGCAGTTTATTCCCCAACGAAGCTTTCTTT	CASSLFPNEAFF
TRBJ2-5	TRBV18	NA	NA	TGTGCCAGCTCCCCACCGGGGCTCCAAGAGACCCAGTACTTC	CASSPPGLQETQYF
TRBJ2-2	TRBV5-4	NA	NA	TGTGCCAGCAGCTTGAATGGACAGGGAGGGACCGGGGAGCTGTTTTTT	CASSLNGQGGTGELFF
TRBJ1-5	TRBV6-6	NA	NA	TGTGCCAGCAGCGAGGACTTGGTGAAGGGTCAGCCCCAGCATTTT	CASSEDLVKGQPQHF
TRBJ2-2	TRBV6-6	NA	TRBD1	TGTGCCAGCAGTCCGACAGGGGTTTTCCCCGGGGAGCTGTTTTTT	CASSPTGVFPGELFF
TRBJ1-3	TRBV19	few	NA	TGTGCCAGTAGCTTACTTGCCCCCTCTGGAAACACCATATATTTT	CASSLLAPSGNTIYF
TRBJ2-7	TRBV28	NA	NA	TGTGCCAGCAGTTTGGGCAATGCCGAGCAGTACTTC	CASSLGNAEQYF
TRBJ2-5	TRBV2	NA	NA	TGTGCCAGCAGTGCCCTAGTGGGACCTCAGACCCAGTACTTC	CASSALVGPQTQYF
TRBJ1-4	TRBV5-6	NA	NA	TGTGCCAGCAGCCAGACCCCTATGGAGGCTAATGAAAAACTGTTTTTT	CASSQTPMEANEKLFF
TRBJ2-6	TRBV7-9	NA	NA	TGTGCCAGCAGCACCCGACAGACAGGAACCTCTGGGGCCAACGTCCTGACTTTC	CASSTRQTGTSGANVLTF
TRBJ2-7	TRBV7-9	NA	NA	TGTGCCAGCAGCTCGGGACGGGGGATAGAGCAGTACTTC	CASSSGRGIEQYF
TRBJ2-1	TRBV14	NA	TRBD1	TGTGCCAGCAGCCGAGCGGACAGGGTCCTCTACAATGAGCAGTTCTTC	CASSRADRVLYNEQFF
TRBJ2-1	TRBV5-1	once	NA	TGCGCCAGCAGCGAGACGATCTCGAGCTCCTACAATGAGCAGTTCTTC	CASSETISSSYNEQFF
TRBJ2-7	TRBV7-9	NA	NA	TGTGCCAGCAGCTTATACAGGGACGAGCAGTACTTC	CASSLYRDEQYF